This T cell receptor (beta chain) was retrieved from a study of PD-1 blockade in classical Hodgkin lymphoma. General observations from the study: After ASCT, patients who started nivolumab under 1 year later were excluded.

The CDR3 has 16 amino acids. Germline V gives CDR1 SGHTA, CDR2 FQGTGA. Germline trimming cut 2 bases from V and 2 bases from J; bases unmatched to any gene: 6. A remark on this clone: Antigen specificity is unknown.

Each patient relapsed following autologous stem cell transplantation, and prior brentuximab vedotin exposure differed. Complete response, partial response or progressive disease made up the best responses. The assay was immunoSEQ multiplex PCR, and TCRdb's table has in-frame clones only and misses some. The repertoire includes approximately 44,000 clones, 71% of them detected once, and around 3% sits in the top ten. The clonotype comes from a human donor with classical Hodgkin lymphoma. The J gene is TRBJ2-5, the V gene TRBV7-3; 9 positions agree with TRBD1. Sequencing was performed on peripheral blood mononuclear cells (PBMCs), taken at baseline. The CDR3 DNA reads TGTGCCAGCAGCTTAGGGGGACAGGGTGGGCAAGAGACCCAGTACTTC. Its protein is CASSLGGQGGQETQYF. Full variable domain (remainder filled in from reference TRBV7-3 and TRBJ2-5): GAGVSQTPSNKVTEKGKYVELRCDPISGHTALYWYRQSLGQGPEFLIYFQGTGAADDSGLPNDRFFAVRPEGSVSTLKIQRTERGDSAVYLCASSLGGQGGQETQYFGPGTRLLVL.